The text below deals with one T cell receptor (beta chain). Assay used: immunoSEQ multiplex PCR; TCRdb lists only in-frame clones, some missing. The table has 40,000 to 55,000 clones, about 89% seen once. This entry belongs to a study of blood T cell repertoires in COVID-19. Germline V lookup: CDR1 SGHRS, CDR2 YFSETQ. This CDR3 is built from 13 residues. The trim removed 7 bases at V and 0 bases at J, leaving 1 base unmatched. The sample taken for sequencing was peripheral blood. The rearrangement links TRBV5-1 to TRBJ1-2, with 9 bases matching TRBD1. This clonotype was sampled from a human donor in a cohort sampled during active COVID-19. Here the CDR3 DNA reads TGCGCCAGCGGACAGGGGACTAACTATGGCTACACCTTC. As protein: CASGQGTNYGYTF. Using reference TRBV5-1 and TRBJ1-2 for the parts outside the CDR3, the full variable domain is KAGVTQTPRYLIKTRGQQVTLSCSPISGHRSVSWYQQTPGQGLQFLFEYFSETQRNKGNFPGRFSGRQFSNSRSEMNVSTLELGDSALYLCASGQGTNYGYTFGSGTRLTVV.